The 21 T cell receptor beta chains listed next were all sequenced from one sample in a study of T cell changes during pregnancy in multiple sclerosis. Libraries were prepared by immunoSEQ multiplex PCR; TCRdb keeps only in-frame clonotypes and omits some of them. This table has about 45,000 clones, 90% appearing once. This specimen was CD4+ T cells from peripheral blood mononuclear cells, taken before pregnancy. Receptors originate from a female donor with multiple sclerosis, enrolled in a pregnancy study.

The chain carries TRBV7-9 and TRBJ2-1; 9 bases line up with TRBD2. CDR3 length: 16 residues. The germline V gene has CDR1 SEHNR and CDR2 FQNEAQ (reference sequence). V was pared by 4 bases and J by 5 bases, with 9 bases of the junction left unmatched. The CDR3 sequence is CASSSFTSGFHNEQFF. In DNA form, the CDR3 reads TGTGCCAGCAGCTCGTTTACTAGCGGGTTTCACAATGAGCAGTTCTTC.

V is TRBV2 and J is TRBJ2-7; 10 bases fit TRBD1. Germline-derived CDR1 and CDR2 are SNHLY and FYNNEI. The CDR3 spans 15 residues. V gave up 7 bases and J gave up 5 bases; unmatched junction bases: 11. CDR3 sequence (DNA): TGTGCCAGCAACCGACAGGGGGCAAGAAGCCACGAGCAGTACTTC. Its translation is CASNRQGARSHEQYF.

V usage is TRBV21-1 and J usage is TRBJ1-1; the D call in the table, TRBD1, was not verified against the DNA. TRBV21-1 represents a pseudogene. The length of the CDR3 is 15 residues. CDR3: CASSKRDRRNTEAFF. CDR3 in DNA: TGTGCCAGCAGCAAGAGGGACAGAAGAAACACTGAAGCTTTCTTT.

The V and J genes are TRBV6-1 and TRBJ2-3, with 8 bases that match TRBD1. This CDR3 contains 16 residues. Germline V gene lookup returns CDR1 MNHNS and CDR2 SASEGT. Trimming took 2 bases from V and 1 from J; bases not matched to a gene: 5. The CDR3 reads CASSERGQARTDTQYF. CDR3 in DNA: TGTGCCAGCAGTGAACGGGGACAGGCCCGCACAGATACGCAGTATTTT.

In its sample, this clone was seen once. The J gene is TRBJ1-5, the V gene TRBV19; the D gene is possibly TRBD1 (5 bases). V dropped 5 bases and J dropped 1 base, with 12 bases sitting between them. CDR1 is LNHDA and CDR2 is SQIVND in the germline V gene (reference sequence). This CDR3 has 15 residues. CDR3 sequence reads: CASSSGTRSNQPQHF. The CDR3 DNA sequence: TGTGCCAGTAGTTCTGGGACTCGGAGCAATCAGCCCCAGCATTTT.

The J gene is TRBJ2-7, the V gene TRBV11-2, with 7 positions matching TRBD2. V shed 2 bases and J 7 bases; nucleotides not matched to a gene: 14. Germline assignment: CDR1 SGHAT and CDR2 FQNNGV. The CDR3 length is 16 residues. This chain's CDR3 is CASSLNSGMPPLEQYF. In DNA form, the CDR3 reads TGTGCCAGCAGCTTAAACAGCGGGATGCCGCCGCTGGAGCAGTACTTC.

This chain links TRBV11-1 with TRBJ1-6, with no clear D. Germline V gene lookup returns CDR1 SGHAT and CDR2 FQDESV (reference sequence). The CDR3 has 18 amino acids. V dropped 5 bases and J dropped 0 bases, with 17 bases sitting between them. Here the CDR3 DNA reads TGTGCCAGCAGCGACCGAGGGCCGGGCAGCTCCTATAATTCACCCCTCCACTTT. This translates into CASSDRGPGSSYNSPLHF.

The V gene is TRBV27, the J gene TRBJ2-5, with D possibly TRBD2 on 6 matching bases. Trimming removed 0 bases at V and 7 bases at J, with 9 bases between. The germline V gene has CDR1 MNHEY and CDR2 SMNVEV (reference sequence). This CDR3 is 13 amino acids long. In DNA, the CDR3 is TGTGCCAGCAGTTTATCGACCGGGGGGACCCAGTACTTC. This gives the protein CASSLSTGGTQYF.

This clone was counted a single time. The chain carries TRBV7-9 and TRBJ2-1; 10 bases align to TRBD1. CDR1 SEHNR and CDR2 FQNEAQ come from the germline V gene (reference sequence). Unmatched junction bases numbered 9, after V lost 5 bases and J lost 8 bases. The CDR3 spans 15 residues. This chain's CDR3 is CASSRGQGELDEQFF. CDR3 nucleotide sequence: TGTGCCAGCAGCCGAGGACAGGGGGAATTGGATGAGCAGTTCTTC.

The chain combines TRBV7-7 with TRBJ1-4; D gene ambiguous. With 1 base removed from V and 7 bases from J, the gap between germline ends came to 7 bases. The CDR3 sequence is 13 residues long. Germline values: CDR1 SSHAT, CDR2 FNYEAQ (reference sequence). This CDR3 reads CASSLGLGEKLFF. CDR3 nucleotides: TGTGCCAGCAGCTTAGGCCTCGGTGAAAAACTGTTTTTT.

The chain has TRBV13 and TRBJ2-1, with 7 positions matching TRBD2. Germline values: CDR1 PRHDT, CDR2 FYEKMQ (reference sequence). With 2 bases clipped from V and 0 bases from J, the junction kept 4 bases outside the gene matches. The CDR3 is made up of 16 amino acids. CDR3 coding DNA: TGTGCCAGCAGCTTACCTAGCGGAAGCTCCTACAATGAGCAGTTCTTC. Amino acids: CASSLPSGSSYNEQFF.

V and J are TRBV5-1 and TRBJ2-6, with TRBD2 as a possible D gene (6 bases). The CDR3 runs to 17 residues. CDR1 and CDR2 (germline): SGHRS, YFSETQ. V lost 4 bases to trimming and J lost 2 bases, with 16 bases between them. CDR3 sequence: CASSGGQGGPGANVLTF. CDR3 coding DNA: TGCGCCAGCAGCGGAGGGCAGGGAGGCCCTGGGGCCAACGTCCTGACTTTC.

The chain carries TRBV27 and TRBJ2-7, with TRBD1 identical over 9 bases. Germline lookup yields CDR1 MNHEY and CDR2 SMNVEV (reference sequence). V lost 5 bases to trimming and J lost 6 bases; unmatched junction nucleotides: 8. The CDR3 spans 14 residues. The CDR3 nucleotides read TGTGCCAGCAGTACACAGGGGGCTATCGTCGAGCAGTACTTC. The encoded protein is CASSTQGAIVEQYF.

The chain carries TRBV19 and TRBJ2-3; 8 nucleotides align to TRBD1. J was trimmed by 4 bases and V by 5 bases; bases with no gene match: 8. Germline V gene sequence: CDR1 LNHDA, CDR2 SQIVND (reference sequence). The CDR3 runs to 15 residues. CDR3 sequence reads: CASSLGQGEADTQYF. The CDR3 DNA reads as TGTGCCAGTAGTCTTGGACAGGGAGAGGCAGATACGCAGTATTTT.

CDR3 in DNA: TGTGCCAGCAGTTTCGGGACAGGGCAAGAGACCCAGTACTTC. Its protein product is CASSFGTGQETQYF. The genes are TRBV6-5 and TRBJ2-5, with 9 bases fitting TRBD1. From germline, CDR1 is MNHEY and CDR2 SVGAGI. This CDR3 comprises 14 residues. V was clipped by 4 bases and J by 2 bases; unmatched bases: 2.

The J gene is TRBJ1-5, the V gene TRBV6-4; TRBD1 is a possible D gene (6 bases). The CDR3 extends over 15 amino acids. The germline V gene has CDR1 MRHNA and CDR2 SNTAGT. The V end was cut by 0 bases, the J end by 5 bases, with 11 bases between. DNA of the CDR3: TGTGCCAGCAGTGACTCACTCCGGACAGATCAGCCCCAGCATTTT. It is translated as CASSDSLRTDQPQHF.

The J gene is TRBJ2-3, the V gene TRBV7-3, with a possible D match to TRBD2 (6 bases). The CDR3 length is 14 residues. V lost 2 bases and J 6 bases, leaving 12 bases between the germline ends. The germline V gene encodes CDR1 SGHTA and CDR2 FQGTGA. CDR3 DNA: TGTGCCAGCAGCTTATTGACCCGGGAGGATACGCAGTATTTT. This codes for CASSLLTREDTQYF.

This rearrangement joins TRBV10-3 to TRBJ2-7; 11 positions agree with TRBD2. J gave up 3 bases and V 4 bases, and 2 bases lay outside the gene matches. The CDR3 runs to 14 residues. The V gene's germline CDR1 is ENHRY and CDR2 SYGVKD. The CDR3 sequence is CAISAGTSGYEQYF. The DNA for the CDR3 is TGTGCCATCAGTGCCGGGACTAGCGGCTACGAGCAGTACTTC.

This chain uses TRBV5-1 with TRBJ1-1, with a tentative D call TRBD1 (5 bases). This CDR3 is 14 amino acids long. Germline V gene data show CDR1 as SGHRS and CDR2 as YFSETQ. The V and J ends lost 4 bases and 6 bases respectively, with 16 bases between them. The CDR3 reads CASSPVQGNPEAFF. CDR3 DNA: TGCGCCAGCAGCCCCGTCCAGGGTAATCCTGAAGCTTTCTTT.

CDR3 residues: CASSLATGSHTGELFF. CDR3 nucleotide sequence: TGTGCCAGCAGCTTAGCTACAGGGTCGCACACCGGGGAGCTGTTTTTT. This sequence joins TRBV7-2 and TRBJ2-2, with TRBD1 as a possible D gene (6 bases). V lost 0 bases and J lost 3, with 11 bases in between. In germline, CDR1 is SGHTA, CDR2 FQGNSA. This CDR3 comprises 16 residues. Complete variable domain (other parts from reference TRBV7-2 and TRBJ2-2): GAGVSQSPSNKVTEKGKDVELRCDPISGHTALYWYRQSLGQGLEFLIYFQGNSAPDKSGLPSDRFSAERTGGSVSTLTIQRTQQEDSAVYLCASSLATGSHTGELFFGEGSRLTVL.

The count of this clone is one. In DNA, the CDR3 is TGTGCCAGCAGTTCCTTCAGCCTGACAGGGGGGCAAAATGAAAAACTGTTTTTT. As protein: CASSSFSLTGGQNEKLFF. The chain is built from TRBV28 and TRBJ1-4; TRBD1 matches 9 bases. The germline CDR1 and CDR2 sequences are MDHEN and SYDVKM. The CDR3 sequence is 18 residues long. V lost 4 bases, J lost 5 bases, and 14 bases stayed unmatched.